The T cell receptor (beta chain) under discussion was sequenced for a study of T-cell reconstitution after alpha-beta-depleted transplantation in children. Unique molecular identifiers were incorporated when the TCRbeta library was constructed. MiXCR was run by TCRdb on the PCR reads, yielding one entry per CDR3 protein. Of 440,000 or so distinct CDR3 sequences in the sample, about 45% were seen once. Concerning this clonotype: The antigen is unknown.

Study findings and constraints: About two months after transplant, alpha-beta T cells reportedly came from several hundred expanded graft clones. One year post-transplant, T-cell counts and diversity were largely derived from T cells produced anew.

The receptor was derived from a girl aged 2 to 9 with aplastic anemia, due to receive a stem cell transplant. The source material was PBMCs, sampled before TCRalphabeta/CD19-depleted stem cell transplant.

CDR3 DNA sequence: TGTGCCAGCGGTGACCGCAGCAATCAGCCCCAGCATTTT. This codes for CASGDRSNQPQHF. The chain carries TRBV28 and TRBJ1-5; D ambiguous. CDR1 MDHEN and CDR2 SYDVKM come from the germline V gene. Trimming removed 8 bases at V and 1 base at J, with 9 bases between. The CDR3 is made up of 13 amino acids.